These 23 T cell receptor beta chains were sequenced from one sample in a study of OX40 agonist ivuxolimab in advanced cancers. Data came from immunoSEQ multiplex PCR; TCRdb stores just in-frame clones and leaves some out. The sample includes tens of thousands of clones, 84% seen only once; the top ten take about 24%. Sample: CD4+ or CD8+ T cells sorted from blood, taken in a trial of the OX40 agonist ivuxolimab. Every receptor here comes from an adult with an advanced solid tumor such as melanoma, head and neck, liver or kidney cancer.

This clone was seen just once. J is TRBJ2-7 and V is TRBV29-1, with 12 bases aligning to TRBD2. The ends lost 6 bases at V and 1 base at J; junction bases unmatched: 4. Germline V lookup: CDR1 SQVTM, CDR2 ANQGSEA. The CDR3 length is 14 residues. The CDR3 region has the DNA TGCAGCGTAGAACTAGCGGGAGGATCCTACGAGCAGTACTTC. Encoded protein: CSVELAGGSYEQYF.

The genes are TRBV2 and TRBJ1-4; D perhaps matches TRBD1 (6 bases). This CDR3 is 14 amino acids long. Germline-derived CDR1 and CDR2 are SNHLY and FYNNEI. Trimming took 6 bases from V and 7 from J, leaving 15 bases between them. The CDR3 coding sequence is TGTGCCAGCAGCGTAAAGGACAGTCGTGAAAAACTGTTTTTT. The encoded protein is CASSVKDSREKLFF.

The chain carries TRBV7-9 and TRBJ2-3; tentative D call: TRBD2 (6 bases). Germline assignment: CDR1 SEHNR and CDR2 FQNEAQ (reference sequence). The germline V and J ends were trimmed by 5 bases and 1 base, with 10 bases remaining between them. CDR3 length equals 14 residues. The CDR3 reads CASSTAGRTDTQYF. CDR3 sequence (DNA): TGTGCCAGCAGCACAGCGGGTCGCACAGATACGCAGTATTTT.

The chain has TRBV28 and TRBJ1-5; D ambiguous. There are 12 residues in the CDR3. CDR1 and CDR2 from the germline V gene are MDHEN and SYDVKM. Trimming removed 8 bases at V and 0 bases at J, with 5 bases between. The CDR3 region has the DNA TGTGCCAGCGCTTATAGCAATCAGCCCCAGCATTTT. Its translation is CASAYSNQPQHF.

This chain uses TRBV5-5 with TRBJ2-1, with 9 bases lining up with TRBD1. This CDR3 spans 15 amino acids. The germline gives CDR1 SGHKS, CDR2 YYEKEE (reference sequence). The V segment lost 6 bases and the J segment 4 bases; nucleotides outside the gene matches: 8. The CDR3 coding sequence is TGTGCCAGCATCCCCCTCGGGACAGGGTACAATGAGCAGTTCTTC. Translation: CASIPLGTGYNEQFF.

V is TRBV30 and J is TRBJ2-7; the D is unclear. V lost 0 bases and J lost 0, with 6 bases in between. Germline-derived CDR1 and CDR2 are GTSNPN and SVGIG (reference sequence). The CDR3 extends over 13 amino acids. The chain's CDR3 is CAWSVSSSYEQYF. CDR3 nucleotide sequence: TGTGCCTGGAGTGTGAGCAGCTCCTACGAGCAGTACTTC.

The V call is TRBV6-1, the J call TRBJ2-2, with a weak D call TRBD1 (6 bases). Trimming removed 2 bases from V and 3 bases from J, with 10 bases in between. The CDR3 loop spans 15 amino acids. The germline V gene encodes CDR1 MNHNS and CDR2 SASEGT. CDR3 protein: CASSEWGPHTGELFF. For the CDR3, the DNA is TGTGCCAGCAGTGAATGGGGGCCTCACACCGGGGAGCTGTTTTTT.

This clone was observed once. The chain uses TRBV10-3 and TRBJ2-1; a possible D gene is TRBD2 (5 bases). Trimming pared 6 bases from V and 0 bases from J, leaving 21 bases between. Per germline, CDR1 ENHRY and CDR2 SYGVKD. The CDR3 covers 18 residues. The CDR3 DNA follows: TGTGCCATCAGCGGAGGCTACTTTGAAAGGAGCTCCTACAATGAGCAGTTCTTC. Translated: CAISGGYFERSSYNEQFF.

This chain links TRBV27 with TRBJ2-3, with D perhaps TRBD2 (7 bases). The germline gives CDR1 MNHEY, CDR2 SMNVEV (reference sequence). The CDR3 is made up of 17 amino acids. Trimming left V 2 bases short and J 6 bases short, with 21 bases between. The DNA for the CDR3 is TGTGCCAGCAGTTTACGGCCGGGGGCGGGAGTTTCGGATACGCAGTATTTT. Amino acids: CASSLRPGAGVSDTQYF.

By sample share, this clone is medium-sized (0.01 to 0.1%). The V call is TRBV5-6, the J call TRBJ2-2; possible D gene TRBD1, 6 bases. V was clipped by 4 bases and J by 14 bases, with 18 bases between them. The CDR3 loop spans 13 amino acids. Germline CDR1 reads SGHDT; CDR2 reads YYEEEE. This CDR3 reads CASSHTGTPRLFF. The CDR3 DNA reads TGTGCCAGCAGCCACACCGGGACACCGAGACTGTTTTTT.

This clone is deemed medium-sized. This chain connects TRBV7-8 to TRBJ2-7; D is perhaps TRBD1 (6 bases). Trimming removed 0 bases at V and 4 bases at J, with 22 bases between. Germline assignment: CDR1 SGHVS and CDR2 FQNEAQ. This CDR3 is 18 amino acids long. The CDR3 loop reads CASSLAYPFERDMYEQYF. The CDR3 coding sequence is TGTGCCAGCAGCTTAGCATATCCCTTTGAACGGGACATGTACGAGCAGTACTTC.

Here the CDR3 DNA reads TGTGCCAGCAGCGTAGGGGCTAGCGGGAGGGCAACTCTGCGGGATACGCAGTATTTT. The encoded protein is CASSVGASGRATLRDTQYF. V gene TRBV9 combines with J gene TRBJ2-3; 12 nucleotides line up with TRBD2. The CDR3 is made up of 19 amino acids. CDR1 is SGDLS, CDR2 YYNGEE, per germline. Losses at the gene ends were 0 bases for V and 6 bases for J; bases not matched to a gene: 14.

V gene TRBV27 combines with J gene TRBJ2-3; D not resolved. CDR1 is MNHEY and CDR2 is SMNVEV in the germline V gene (reference sequence). V was trimmed by 6 bases and J by 8 bases, leaving 9 bases between them. The CDR3 is 11 residues long. CDR3 sequence (DNA): TGTGCCAGCAGCCAGTATGGTACGCAGTATTTT. It specifies CASSQYGTQYF.

This chain connects TRBV19 to TRBJ2-7; 7 bases line up with TRBD2. CDR3 length: 15 residues. Germline trimming cut 3 bases from V and 4 bases from J; bases unmatched to any gene: 9. Germline CDR1 reads LNHDA; CDR2 reads SQIVND (reference sequence). As DNA, the CDR3 is TGTGCCAGTAGTATCGGTGGACTAGTGGCGTACGAGCAGTACTTC. Protein: CASSIGGLVAYEQYF. The variable domain in full, completed from reference TRBV19 and TRBJ2-7, reads DGGITQSPKYLFRKEGQNVTLSCEQNLNHDAMYWYRQDPGQGLRLIYYSQIVNDFQKGDIAEGYSVSREKKESFPLTVTSAQKNPTAFYLCASSIGGLVAYEQYFGPGTRLTVT.

The count of this clone is one. The chain employs TRBV13 and TRBJ1-2, with D possibly being TRBD1 (5 bases). The CDR3 is 13 amino acids. CDR1 and CDR2 (germline): PRHDT, FYEKMQ (reference sequence). The V and J ends lost 6 bases and 8 bases respectively, with 16 bases between them. The CDR3 DNA is TGTGCCAGCAGGTCCCGGGGGAGTCTCGGCTACACCTTC. This translates into CASRSRGSLGYTF.

The chain recombines TRBV5-4 with TRBJ2-1, with 8 bases that match TRBD2. The CDR3 length is 15 residues. CDR1 and CDR2 from the germline V gene are SGHNT and YYREEE (reference sequence). V lost 2 bases, J lost 6 bases, and 7 bases stayed unmatched. The chain's CDR3 is CASSFSAGEGNEQFF. For the CDR3, the DNA is TGTGCCAGCAGCTTTTCAGCGGGAGAAGGCAATGAGCAGTTCTTC.

The chain employs TRBV12-5 and TRBJ2-1; 7 bases match TRBD1. In germline, CDR1 is LGHNT, CDR2 FRNRAP. V shed 3 bases and J 6 bases; nucleotides not matched to a gene: 2. The CDR3 contains 13 residues. This CDR3 reads CASGLGGANEQFF. DNA for the CDR3: TGTGCTAGTGGTTTAGGGGGCGCCAATGAGCAGTTCTTC.

The rearrangement joins TRBV5-8 to TRBJ2-7; TRBD2 matches at 8 bases. Trimming cost V 1 base and J 5 bases; bases outside gene matches: 5. The CDR3 is 14 residues long. CDR1 and CDR2 (germline): SGHTS, YDEGEE. This CDR3 reads CASSLSGRGDEQYF. In nucleotides, the CDR3 is TGTGCCAGCAGCTTGTCCGGGAGGGGAGACGAGCAGTACTTC.

The chain combines TRBV28 with TRBJ1-5, with a possible D match to TRBD1 (5 bases). The CDR3 consists of 15 residues. CDR1 is MDHEN and CDR2 is SYDVKM in the germline V gene. V was trimmed by 3 bases and J by 0 bases, leaving 9 bases between them. Here the CDR3 reads CASSLRGYSNQPQHF. The CDR3 nucleotides are TGTGCCAGCAGTTTGAGGGGCTATAGCAATCAGCCCCAGCATTTT.

The chain links TRBV11-2 to TRBJ1-4; D unclear. CDR1 and CDR2 (germline): SGHAT, FQNNGV. The CDR3 contains 15 residues. V lost 5 bases and J 8 bases, leaving 18 bases between the germline ends. The CDR3 protein is CASSHHRALGEKLFF. In DNA form, the CDR3 reads TGTGCCAGCAGCCATCACAGAGCCTTGGGGGAAAAACTGTTTTTT.

This chain joins TRBV2 and TRBJ1-5, with 10 bases that match TRBD1. V trimming: 2 bases; J trimming: 2 bases; junction bases outside the gene matches: 6. The CDR3 runs to 17 residues. The germline V gene encodes CDR1 SNHLY and CDR2 FYNNEI. The CDR3 nucleotides are TGTGCCAGCAGTGAAAGGGACAGGGGTGGTGGCAATCAGCCCCAGCATTTT. Protein: CASSERDRGGGNQPQHF. The variable domain in full, completed from reference TRBV2 and TRBJ1-5, reads EPEVTQTPSHQVTQMGQEVILRCVPISNHLYFYWYRQILGQKVEFLVSFYNNEISEKSEIFDDQFSVERPDGSNFTLKIRSTKLEDSAMYFCASSERDRGGGNQPQHFGDGTRLSIL.

The rearrangement links TRBV2 to TRBJ2-5; the match to TRBD2 covers 10 bases. The CDR3 has 14 residues. Trimming cost V 2 bases and J 4 bases; bases outside gene matches: 1. Germline V CDR1 and CDR2: SNHLY, FYNNEI. The CDR3 spells CASSESGRVETQYF. CDR3 nucleotides: TGTGCCAGCAGTGAAAGCGGGAGGGTAGAGACCCAGTACTTC.

Comment on this clone: Other DNA sequences in the same sample also yield this CDR3. This chain connects TRBV28 to TRBJ2-7; a possible D gene is TRBD1 (6 bases). The germline V gene has CDR1 MDHEN and CDR2 SYDVKM. The CDR3 is 13 amino acids. With 3 bases removed from V and 4 bases from J, the gap between germline ends came to 10 bases. CDR3 sequence: CASSFGGGYEQYF. CDR3 sequence (DNA): TGTGCCAGCAGTTTTGGGGGCGGGTACGAGCAGTACTTC. Filled out from reference TRBV28 and TRBJ2-7, the complete variable domain reads DVKVTQSSRYLVKRTGEKVFLECVQDMDHENMFWYRQDPGLGLRLIYFSYDVKMKEKGDIPEGYSVSREKKERFSLILESASTNQTSMYLCASSFGGGYEQYFGPGTRLTVT.